This T cell receptor (beta chain) comes out of a study of CD8+ T cells in alopecia areata. About the research overall: The drug, oral tofacitinib, was given to treated patients at 5 to 10 mg twice daily. Treated patients' severity was scored by percentage of affected scalp area.

Sequencing used cDNA as its template, made by extracting RNA and reverse transcribing it. Repertoires were generated with immunoSEQ multiplex PCR, while TCRdb's copy carries only in-frame clones and drops some. The sample has 200,000 or so clones, more than 30% seen once; the top ten hold 0.48%. General observations from the study: Tofacitinib significantly reduced both scalp clonality and expanded CD8+ clones among the top 100.

This clone has just a few counts. Its antigen is unidentified. The CDR3 extends over 14 amino acids. V lost 3 bases, J lost 3 bases, and 12 bases lay in between. Germline assignment: CDR1 GTSNPN and CDR2 SVGIG (reference sequence). Stated treatment: oral pan-JAK inhibitor, 5-10 mg twice daily. The study team obtained lesional scalp punch biopsies and peripheral blood from alopecia areata patients. This sample comprised CD4+ T cells sorted from blood, obtained at week 34, from a patient treated with tofacitinib. The TCR was taken from a human donor with alopecia areata. This chain joins TRBV30 and TRBJ1-5, with D tentatively TRBD1 (5 bases). In DNA, the CDR3 is TGTGCCTGGAGATCGAGACAGAACAATCAGCCCCAGCATTTT. It is translated as CAWRSRQNNQPQHF.